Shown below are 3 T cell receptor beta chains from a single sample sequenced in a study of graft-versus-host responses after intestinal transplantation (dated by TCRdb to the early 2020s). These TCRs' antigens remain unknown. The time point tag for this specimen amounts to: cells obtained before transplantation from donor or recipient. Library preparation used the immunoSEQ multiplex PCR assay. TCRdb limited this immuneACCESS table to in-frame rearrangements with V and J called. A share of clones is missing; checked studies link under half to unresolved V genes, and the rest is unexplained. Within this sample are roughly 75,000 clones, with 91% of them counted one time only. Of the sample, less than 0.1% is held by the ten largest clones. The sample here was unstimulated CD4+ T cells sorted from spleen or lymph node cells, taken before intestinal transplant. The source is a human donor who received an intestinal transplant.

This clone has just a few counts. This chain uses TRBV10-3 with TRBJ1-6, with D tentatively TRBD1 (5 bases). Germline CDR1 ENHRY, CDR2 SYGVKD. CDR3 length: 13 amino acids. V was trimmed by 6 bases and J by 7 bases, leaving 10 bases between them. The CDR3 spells CAIRWQGNSPLHF. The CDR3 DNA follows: TGTGCCATCAGATGGCAGGGCAATTCACCCCTCCACTTT.

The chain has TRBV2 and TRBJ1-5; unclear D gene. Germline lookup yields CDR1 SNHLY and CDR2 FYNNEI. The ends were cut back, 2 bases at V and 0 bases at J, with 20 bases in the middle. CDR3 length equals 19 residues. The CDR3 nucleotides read TGTGCCAGCAGTGAAAGCGCCAGATCCGACCAATATAGCAATCAGCCCCAGCATTTT. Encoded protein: CASSESARSDQYSNQPQHF.

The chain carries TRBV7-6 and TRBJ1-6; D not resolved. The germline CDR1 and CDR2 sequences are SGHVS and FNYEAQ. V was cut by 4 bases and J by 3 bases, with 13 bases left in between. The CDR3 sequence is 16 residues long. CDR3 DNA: TGTGCCAGCAGCTCCACGATCCGGGACTATAATTCACCCCTCCACTTT. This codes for CASSSTIRDYNSPLHF.